A single sample is the source of the 20 T cell receptor beta chains below, sequenced in a study of spatial heterogeneity in lung cancer. Findings and limits, study-wide: Counts that tracked tumor mutation counts were those of expanded intratumoral alpha and beta TCRs.

No antigens are known for them. MiXCR, applied by TCRdb to the 5' RACE reads, yields one record per CDR3 protein. Of 5,700 or so distinct CDR3 sequences in the sample, 3.5% to 4% were seen once. Stated time point: sample taken at primary tumor resection. The specimen comprised lung tumor tissue, sampled at surgery. The receptors originated from a female donor with early-stage non-small cell lung cancer.

By share of the sample, this clonotype is medium-sized. This chain joins TRBV19 and TRBJ1-5; D is uncertain. V was clipped by 3 bases and J by 3 bases, with 12 bases between them. CDR3 length equals 15 residues. Germline CDR1 and CDR2: LNHDA and SQIVND (reference sequence). The CDR3 loop reads CASSMGPYYNQPQHF. CDR3 nucleotides: TGTGCCAGTAGTATGGGTCCTTACTACAATCAGCCCCAGCATTTT.

This clonotype was recorded many times. The chain couples TRBV20-1 to TRBJ2-2; either TRBD1 or TRBD2 may supply D (5 bases each). CDR1 and CDR2 (germline): DFQATT, SNEGSKA (reference sequence). V gave up 2 bases and J gave up 6 bases, with 16 bases separating them. This CDR3 has 15 amino acids. CDR3 coding DNA: TGCAGTGCTAGAAGGGACCTAGGGGTTTCCGGGGAGCTGTTTTTT. The encoded protein is CSARRDLGVSGELFF.

By sample share, this clonotype is medium-sized (0.01 to 0.1%). The rearrangement uses TRBV5-1 and TRBJ2-2; D possibly matches TRBD1 or TRBD2 (6 bases each). CDR3 size: 15 residues. Germline V gene sequence: CDR1 SGHRS, CDR2 YFSETQ. Trimming pared 4 bases from V and 5 bases from J, leaving 15 bases between. CDR3 nucleotide sequence: TGCGCCAGCAGCGGAAGGGGGGACCTTACCGGGGAGCTGTTTTTT. It encodes CASSGRGDLTGELFF.

The chain links TRBV6-1 to TRBJ2-1, with 10 positions matching TRBD2. The J segment lost 6 bases and the V segment lost 0 bases, leaving 2 bases of the junction unmatched. Per germline, CDR1 MNHNS and CDR2 SASEGT. The CDR3 runs to 15 residues. CDR3 coding DNA: TGTGCCAGCAGTGAAGCGATAGCGGGAGGCAATGAGCAGTTCTTC. Translation: CASSEAIAGGNEQFF.

This clonotype was seen only a few times. This may be a read error, as it is one base from a much larger clone. Here the CDR3 reads CASKDTGANVLNF. DNA for the CDR3: TGTGCCAGCAAAGATACTGGGGCCAACGTCCTGAATTTC. This sequence joins TRBV19 and TRBJ2-6; tentative D call: TRBD1 (5 bases). The CDR3 spans 13 residues. In germline, CDR1 is LNHDA, CDR2 SQIVND (reference sequence).

This clonotype came up many times. The V gene is TRBV3-1, the J gene TRBJ1-5; 7 positions agree with TRBD1. The CDR3 extends over 14 amino acids. With 5 bases clipped from V and 6 bases from J, the junction kept 7 bases outside the gene matches. The germline V gene has CDR1 LGHDT and CDR2 YNNKEL (reference sequence). The CDR3 DNA follows: TGTGCCAGCAGCTCCACAGGGGTGGCTCAGCCCCAGCATTTT. This encodes CASSSTGVAQPQHF.

In its sample, this clonotype ranks as medium-sized. CDR3 protein: CASSRTGTNTGELFF. The CDR3 nucleotides read TGTGCCAGCAGTAGGACAGGGACTAACACCGGGGAGCTGTTTTTT. The chain recombines TRBV2 with TRBJ2-2; 8 nucleotides agree with TRBD1. Trimming removed 5 bases from V and 2 bases from J; junction bases left unmatched: 4. The germline V gene has CDR1 SNHLY and CDR2 FYNNEI. The CDR3 is 15 amino acids.

In this sample, this clonotype is medium-sized. This chain joins TRBV19 and TRBJ2-1; 7 positions agree with TRBD2. Trimming removed 3 bases from V and 8 bases from J; junction bases left unmatched: 4. The CDR3 has 13 residues. In germline, CDR1 is LNHDA, CDR2 SQIVND (reference sequence). CDR3 in DNA: TGTGCCAGTAGTATTATGGCGGGGGATGAGCAGTTCTTC. Encoded protein: CASSIMAGDEQFF.

This clonotype came up many times. The V and J genes are TRBV5-1 and TRBJ2-7; 7 bases fit TRBD1. This CDR3 has 15 residues. Germline CDR1 is SGHRS and CDR2 is YFSETQ. Trimming took 4 bases from V and 4 from J; bases not matched to a gene: 11. CDR3 nucleotide sequence: TGCGCCAGCAGCCCTCGACAGGGAATAAGTTACGAGCAGTACTTC. Amino acid sequence: CASSPRQGISYEQYF.

Many counts were recorded for this clonotype. The chain links TRBV29-1 to TRBJ2-2; possibly TRBD1 for D (6 bases). V was cut by 5 bases and J by 6 bases, with 7 bases left in between. Germline assignment: CDR1 SQVTM and CDR2 ANQGSEA. The CDR3 spans 11 residues. CDR3 DNA: TGCAGCGTTAGACAGGCCGGGGAGCTGTTTTTT. Translated: CSVRQAGELFF.

This clonotype ranks as medium-sized (0.01 to 0.1%). V usage is TRBV5-1 and J usage is TRBJ1-5; D not certain. V lost 0 bases and J lost 6, with 7 bases in between. From germline, CDR1 is SGHRS and CDR2 YFSETQ. The CDR3 contains 13 residues. CDR3 protein: CASSLEGSQPQHF. In DNA, the CDR3 is TGCGCCAGCAGCTTGGAGGGATCTCAGCCCCAGCATTTT. Full variable domain (missing parts from reference TRBV5-1 and TRBJ1-5): KAGVTQTPRYLIKTRGQQVTLSCSPISGHRSVSWYQQTPGQGLQFLFEYFSETQRNKGNFPGRFSGRQFSNSRSEMNVSTLELGDSALYLCASSLEGSQPQHFGDGTRLSIL.

The gene calls are TRBV12-3 or TRBV12-4 and TRBJ2-2, with 15 bases lining up with TRBD2. The CDR3 runs to 16 residues. V lost 5 bases and J lost 8; bases outside the gene matches: 6. The CDR3 region is CASSLGLAGGLGELFF. The CDR3 nucleotides read TGTGCCAGCAGTCTTGGACTAGCGGGAGGGTTGGGGGAGCTGTTTTTT.

Within the sample, this clonotype is medium-sized. J is TRBJ1-4 and V is TRBV15; tentatively, D is TRBD1 (6 bases). Germline V gives CDR1 LNHNV, CDR2 YYDKDF (reference sequence). This CDR3 spans 15 amino acids. V was cut by 0 bases and J by 7 bases, with 12 bases left in between. The DNA of the CDR3 is TGTGCCACCAGCAGAGATCAGGGGCGCGTTGAAAAACTGTTTTTT. Its protein is CATSRDQGRVEKLFF.

The table lists this clonotype with many counts. The chain links TRBV20-1 to TRBJ2-3, with D perhaps matching TRBD1 or TRBD2 (6 bases each). The CDR3 loop spans 14 amino acids. The V and J ends lost 2 bases and 7 bases respectively, with 16 bases between them. Germline CDR1 and CDR2: DFQATT and SNEGSKA (reference sequence). CDR3 sequence: CSARPGGLGYTQYF. In DNA form, the CDR3 reads TGCAGTGCTAGACCCGGGGGCCTTGGGTATACGCAGTATTTT.

This sequence joins TRBV12-3 or TRBV12-4 and TRBJ1-2, with D possibly TRBD1 on 5 matching bases. The CDR3 is 14 amino acids. Trimming took 3 bases from V and 2 from J, leaving 10 bases between them. CDR3 sequence reads: CASSFPGGNYGYTF. The CDR3 DNA reads TGTGCCAGCAGTTTCCCCGGGGGAAACTATGGCTACACCTTC.

This clonotype was observed at least ten times. The CDR3 spells CASSASNRVGRYGYTF. In nucleotides, the CDR3 is TGTGCCAGCAGTGCGTCTAACAGGGTCGGCCGGTATGGCTACACCTTC. The genes are TRBV6-5 and TRBJ1-2; D is perhaps TRBD1 (6 bases). V was cut by 5 bases and J by 5 bases, with 21 bases left in between. This CDR3 region has 16 residues. Germline V gives CDR1 MNHEY, CDR2 SVGAGI.

This clonotype was seen at least ten times. V and J are TRBV27 and TRBJ2-1; the D gene is possibly TRBD2 (6 bases). The V end lost 5 bases, the J end lost 8 bases, and 16 bases lay between the germline ends. CDR1 and CDR2 (germline): MNHEY, SMNVEV (reference sequence). The CDR3 runs 14 residues. CDR3 region: CASSPGEVYHEQFF. For the CDR3, the DNA is TGTGCCAGCAGTCCCGGGGAGGTATACCATGAGCAGTTCTTC.

V gene TRBV28 combines with J gene TRBJ1-2; D possibly corresponds to TRBD1 (5 bases). The V gene lost 4 bases and the J gene lost 3 bases, with 21 bases spanning the gap. Germline CDR1 is MDHEN and CDR2 is SYDVKM. CDR3 length: 17 residues. The CDR3 loop is CASSSAGEGSTDYGYTF. The CDR3, as DNA: TGTGCCAGCAGTTCAGCGGGGGAGGGAAGCACGGACTATGGCTACACCTTC.

This clonotype was recorded many times. The rearrangement joins TRBV27 to TRBJ1-1; 9 nucleotides match TRBD1. CDR3 length: 19 residues. Trimming at V came to 3 bases and at J to 1 base, leaving 15 bases not matched to a gene. Germline V gene lookup returns CDR1 MNHEY and CDR2 SMNVEV (reference sequence). For the CDR3, the DNA is TGTGCCAGCAGTTTGATTCCGCCGGGACAGGGTTACCCGAACACTGAAGCTTTCTTT. Translation gives CASSLIPPGQGYPNTEAFF.

Relative to its sample, this clonotype is medium-sized. The chain carries TRBV9 and TRBJ2-5, with TRBD2 matching 11 bases. This CDR3 contains 16 residues. Losses at the gene ends were 0 bases for V and 4 bases for J; bases not matched to a gene: 5. Germline V gene lookup returns CDR1 SGDLS and CDR2 YYNGEE. The CDR3 is CASSVDGLAGGETQYF. The CDR3 DNA is TGTGCCAGCAGCGTAGATGGGCTAGCGGGAGGAGAGACCCAGTACTTC.